Ten or more counts support the clone carrying this T cell receptor beta chain. The data were taken from a study of Graves' ophthalmopathy and Graves' hyperthyroidism. Beta-chain TCR CDR3 regions were amplified from RNA transcripts. HTBI primers were used in a first-round RT-PCR, which preceded a second-round multiplex PCR. One entry per CDR3 protein, called by TCRdb with MiXCR from the multiplex PCR reads. The data contain some 1.1 million distinct CDR3 sequences, 35% to 45% of them seen just once; the ten biggest clones take up approximately 10%. Germline CDR1 DFQATT, CDR2 SNEGSKA (reference sequence). J lost 5 bases, V lost 3 bases, and 10 bases had no gene match. The CDR3 sequence is 14 residues long.

Sequencing was done on a sample of peripheral blood or thyroid tissue (not recorded which). This receptor was identified in an adult man with Graves' hyperthyroidism. The rearrangement joins TRBV20-1 to TRBJ2-7, with TRBD2 identical over 7 bases. This chain's CDR3 is CSASVGRAPHEQYF. CDR3 sequence (DNA): TGCAGTGCTAGTGTGGGGAGGGCCCCCCACGAGCAGTACTTC.